The entry below describes one T cell receptor (beta chain). Its specificity is not known. The CDR3 extends over 12 amino acids. Germline values: CDR1 SGDLS, CDR2 YYNGEE. With 7 bases removed from V and 6 bases from J, the gap between germline ends came to 14 bases. Extracted RNA was reverse transcribed, and the resulting cDNA served as sequencing template. Data came from immunoSEQ multiplex PCR; TCRdb stores just in-frame clones and leaves some out. The sample lists over 150,000 clones, about 48% occurring once. The record originates from a study of CD8+ T cells in alopecia areata. Treatment in this sample: oral pan-JAK inhibitor, 5-10 mg twice daily. Study-wide results and caveats: Scalp clonality and expanded CD8+ clones among the top 100 showed significant decreases with tofacitinib. Sequencing of scalp samples also captures resident alphabeta T cells of normal skin.

The chain links TRBV9 to TRBJ2-7, with a possible D match to TRBD2 (7 bases). This specimen consisted of CD8+ T cells sorted from blood, obtained at week 24, from a patient treated with tofacitinib. This clonotype was obtained from a human donor with alopecia areata. The CDR3 region is CASGEGGLEQYF. The CDR3 DNA sequence: TGTGCCAGCGGGGAGGGGGGCCTCGAGCAGTACTTC.